This T cell receptor (beta chain) was sequenced during a study of shared clonotypes between healthy human individuals. Study-level information: Each donor contributed plates that comprised three CD4 naive, three CD4 memory, two CD8 naive and one CD8 memory.

Clones were read by immunoSEQ multiplex PCR, and TCRdb kept only the in-frame ones, dropping some. The table includes just over 2,000,000 clones, 95% detected once. With respect to this clone: The antigen is unknown.

This CDR3 spans 15 amino acids. V shed 5 bases and J 3 bases; nucleotides not matched to a gene: 5. Germline V gene sequence: CDR1 LNHDA, CDR2 SQIVND (reference sequence). Overall study results and limits: Across a handful of donors, naive CD4 shared roughly 5%, naive CD8 3% to 3.5%, memory CD4 roughly 2.1%, memory CD8 over 0.3%. It was anticipated that sequencing depth would influence how many clonotypes donors shared.

This sequence originates from a man aged 18 to 35 in good health. The rearrangement joins TRBV19 to TRBJ2-1; TRBD2 matches at 9 bases. The sequenced sample was naive CD4+ T cells sorted from blood. Subset in this sample: CD45RA+ positively selected. CDR3 sequence reads: CASSSLAGIYNEQFF. The CDR3 bases are TGTGCCAGTAGTTCTCTAGCGGGAATCTACAATGAGCAGTTCTTC.